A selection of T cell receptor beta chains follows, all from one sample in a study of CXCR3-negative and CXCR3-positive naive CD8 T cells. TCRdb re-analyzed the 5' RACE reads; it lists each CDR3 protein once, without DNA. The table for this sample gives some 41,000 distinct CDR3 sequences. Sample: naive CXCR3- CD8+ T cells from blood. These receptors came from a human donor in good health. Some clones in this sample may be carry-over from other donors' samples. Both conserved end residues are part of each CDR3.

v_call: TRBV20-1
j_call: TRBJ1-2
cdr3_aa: CSALAGERQESSGYTF

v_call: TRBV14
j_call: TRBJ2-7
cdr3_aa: CASSQVGRGAPYEQYF

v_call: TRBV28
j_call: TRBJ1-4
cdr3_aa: CASSLTGTTNEKLFF

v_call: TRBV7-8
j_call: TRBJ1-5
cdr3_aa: CASSSQSAQPQHF

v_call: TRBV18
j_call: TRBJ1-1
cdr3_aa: CASSNFVSNTEAFF

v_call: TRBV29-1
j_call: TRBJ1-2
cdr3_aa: CSVVYEGGYTF

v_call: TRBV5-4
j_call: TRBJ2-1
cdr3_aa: CASSLVFGDNEQFF

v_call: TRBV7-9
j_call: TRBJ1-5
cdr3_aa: CASSLWVGQGDQPQHF

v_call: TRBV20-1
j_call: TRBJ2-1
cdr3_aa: CSARDPELDPYNEQFF

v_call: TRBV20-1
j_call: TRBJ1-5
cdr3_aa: CSARPDRGNQPQHF

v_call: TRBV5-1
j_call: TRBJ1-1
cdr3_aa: CASSLGQGGTEAFF

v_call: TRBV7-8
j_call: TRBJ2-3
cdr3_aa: CASSLVYQGAFADTQYF

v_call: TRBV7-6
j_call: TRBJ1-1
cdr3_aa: CASSSEVANTEAFF

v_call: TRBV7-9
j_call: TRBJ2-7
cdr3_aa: CASSFTGTGGAEQYF

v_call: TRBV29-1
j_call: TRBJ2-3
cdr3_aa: CSVDDPDTQYF

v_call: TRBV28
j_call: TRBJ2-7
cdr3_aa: CASRFTGDVVYEQYF

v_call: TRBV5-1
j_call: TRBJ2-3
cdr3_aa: CASSSALAGFTDTQYF

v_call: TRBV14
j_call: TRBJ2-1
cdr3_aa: CASSQDREGLNEQFF

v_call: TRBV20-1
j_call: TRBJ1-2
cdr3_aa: CSAGDKSHYGYTF

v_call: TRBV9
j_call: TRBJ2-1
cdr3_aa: CASSDTGTVPIEQFF

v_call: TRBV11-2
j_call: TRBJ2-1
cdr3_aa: CASNTASGARYEQFF

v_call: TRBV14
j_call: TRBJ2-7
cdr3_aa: CASSQDMGAGWYEQYF

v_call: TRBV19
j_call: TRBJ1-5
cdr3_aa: CASNTGTGIGQPQHF

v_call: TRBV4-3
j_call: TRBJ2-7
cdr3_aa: CASSQDKQGIGEQYF

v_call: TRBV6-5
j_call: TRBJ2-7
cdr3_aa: CASTLTGEGSYEQYF

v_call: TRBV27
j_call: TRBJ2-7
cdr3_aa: CASSLPGDEQYF

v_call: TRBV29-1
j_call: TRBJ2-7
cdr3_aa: CSVDQSNSYEQYF

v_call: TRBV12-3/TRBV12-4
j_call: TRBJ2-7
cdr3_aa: CASRSGTDTYEQYF

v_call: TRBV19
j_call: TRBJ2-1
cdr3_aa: CASSISLAGPIYNEQFF

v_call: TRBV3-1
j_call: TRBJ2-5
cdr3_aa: CASSQTAYVYQETQYF

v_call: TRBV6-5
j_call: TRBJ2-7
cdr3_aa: CASSYSNGPATYEQYF